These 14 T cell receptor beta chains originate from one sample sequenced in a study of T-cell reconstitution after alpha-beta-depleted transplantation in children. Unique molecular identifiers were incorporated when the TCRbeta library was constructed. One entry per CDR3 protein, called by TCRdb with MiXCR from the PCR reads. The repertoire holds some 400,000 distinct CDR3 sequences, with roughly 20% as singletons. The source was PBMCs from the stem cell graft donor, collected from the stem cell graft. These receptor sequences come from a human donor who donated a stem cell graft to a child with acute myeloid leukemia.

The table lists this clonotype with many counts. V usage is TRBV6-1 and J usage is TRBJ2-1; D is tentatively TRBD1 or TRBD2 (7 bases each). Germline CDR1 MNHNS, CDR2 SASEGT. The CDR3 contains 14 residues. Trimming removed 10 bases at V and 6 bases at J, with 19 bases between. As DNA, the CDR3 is TGTGCCACAAAGGGGGCGGGAGTCGGCAATGAGCAGTTCTTC. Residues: CATKGAGVGNEQFF.

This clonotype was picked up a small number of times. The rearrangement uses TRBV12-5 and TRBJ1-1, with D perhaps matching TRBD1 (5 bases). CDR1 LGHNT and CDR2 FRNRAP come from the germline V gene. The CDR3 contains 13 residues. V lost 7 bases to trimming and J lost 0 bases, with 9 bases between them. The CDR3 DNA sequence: TGTGCTAGTGCCCTGACAGTGAACACTGAAGCTTTCTTT. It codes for CASALTVNTEAFF. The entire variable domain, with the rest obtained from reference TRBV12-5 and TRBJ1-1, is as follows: DARVTQTPRHKVTEMGQEVTMRCQPILGHNTVFWYRQTMMQGLELLAYFRNRAPLDDSGMPKDRFSAEMPDATLATLKIQPSEPRDSAVYFCASALTVNTEAFFGQGTRLTVV.

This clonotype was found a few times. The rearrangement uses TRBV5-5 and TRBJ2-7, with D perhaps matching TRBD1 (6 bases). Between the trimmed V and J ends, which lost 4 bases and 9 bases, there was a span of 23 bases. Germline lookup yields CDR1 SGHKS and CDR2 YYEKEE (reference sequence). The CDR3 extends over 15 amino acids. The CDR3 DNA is TGTGCCAGCAGCCCCCACAGGGAGATCCATGACGGGCAGTACTTC. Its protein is CASSPHREIHDGQYF.

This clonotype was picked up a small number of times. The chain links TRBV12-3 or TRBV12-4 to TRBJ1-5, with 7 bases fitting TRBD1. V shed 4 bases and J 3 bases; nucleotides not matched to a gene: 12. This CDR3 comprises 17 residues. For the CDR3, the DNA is TGTGCCAGCAGTTCGCGACAGGGAGGTTCCCTCAATCAGCCCCAGCATTTT. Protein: CASSSRQGGSLNQPQHF.

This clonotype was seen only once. CDR3 loop: CATSRATSGGATQYF. In DNA, the CDR3 is TGTGCCACCAGCAGAGCGACTAGCGGGGGGGCGACGCAGTATTTT. V gene TRBV15 combines with J gene TRBJ2-3; 14 bases line up with TRBD2. CDR1 LNHNV and CDR2 YYDKDF come from the germline V gene (reference sequence). The CDR3 runs 15 residues. With 1 base clipped from V and 9 bases from J, the junction kept 3 bases outside the gene matches.

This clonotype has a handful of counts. This CDR3 is CSVRDQRGAGYTF. The DNA for the CDR3 is TGCAGCGTTCGCGACCAACGGGGAGCTGGCTACACCTTC. The chain recombines TRBV29-1 with TRBJ1-2; D unclear. The CDR3 consists of 13 residues. V lost 5 bases and J 7 bases, leaving 17 bases between the germline ends. CDR1 and CDR2 from the germline V gene are SQVTM and ANQGSEA.

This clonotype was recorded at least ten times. The CDR3: CSVDKVGNTEAFF. The CDR3 nucleotides read TGCAGCGTTGATAAGGTTGGGAACACTGAAGCTTTCTTT. The chain uses TRBV29-1 and TRBJ1-1; unclear D gene. CDR1 SQVTM and CDR2 ANQGSEA come from the germline V gene. The CDR3 has 13 residues. V dropped 3 bases and J dropped 1 base, with 9 bases sitting between them.

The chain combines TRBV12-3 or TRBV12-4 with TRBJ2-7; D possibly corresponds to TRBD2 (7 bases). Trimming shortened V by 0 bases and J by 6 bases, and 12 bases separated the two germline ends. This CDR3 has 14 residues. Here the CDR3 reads CASSLAQRGGEQYF. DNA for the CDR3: TGTGCCAGCAGTTTAGCGCAAAGGGGGGGCGAGCAGTACTTC.

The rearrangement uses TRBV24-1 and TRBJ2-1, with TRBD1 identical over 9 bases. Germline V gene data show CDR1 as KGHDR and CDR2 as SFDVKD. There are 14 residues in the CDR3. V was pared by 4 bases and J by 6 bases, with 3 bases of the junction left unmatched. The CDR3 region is CATSDLTGGNEQFF. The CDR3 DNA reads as TGTGCCACCAGTGACCTGACAGGGGGCAATGAGCAGTTCTTC.

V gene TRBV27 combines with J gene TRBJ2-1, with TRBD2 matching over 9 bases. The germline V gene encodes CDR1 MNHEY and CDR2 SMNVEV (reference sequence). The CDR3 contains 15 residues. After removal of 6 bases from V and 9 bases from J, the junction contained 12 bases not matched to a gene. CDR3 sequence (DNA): TGTGCCAGCAGACGGATAGCTAGCGGGGAAGGTGAGCAGTTCTTC. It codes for CASRRIASGEGEQFF.

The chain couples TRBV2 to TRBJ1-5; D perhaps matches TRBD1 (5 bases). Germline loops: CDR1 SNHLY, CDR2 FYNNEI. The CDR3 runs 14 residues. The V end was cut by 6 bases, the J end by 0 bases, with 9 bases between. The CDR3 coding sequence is TGTGCCAGCAGGACAGATCCTAGCAATCAGCCCCAGCATTTT. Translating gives CASRTDPSNQPQHF.

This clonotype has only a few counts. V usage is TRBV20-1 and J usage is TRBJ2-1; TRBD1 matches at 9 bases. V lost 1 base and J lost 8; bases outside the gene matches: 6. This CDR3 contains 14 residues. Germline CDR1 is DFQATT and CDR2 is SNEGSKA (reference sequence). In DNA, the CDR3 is TGCAGTGCTAGAGCCGGGACAGGGTTGCATGAGCAGTTCTTC. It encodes CSARAGTGLHEQFF.

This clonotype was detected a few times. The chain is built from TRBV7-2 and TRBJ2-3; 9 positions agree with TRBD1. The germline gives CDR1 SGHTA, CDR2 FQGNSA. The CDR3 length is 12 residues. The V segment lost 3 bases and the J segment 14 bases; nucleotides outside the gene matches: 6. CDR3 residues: CASSFNRGQGYF. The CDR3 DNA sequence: TGTGCCAGCAGCTTCAACAGGGGGCAGGGGTATTTT.

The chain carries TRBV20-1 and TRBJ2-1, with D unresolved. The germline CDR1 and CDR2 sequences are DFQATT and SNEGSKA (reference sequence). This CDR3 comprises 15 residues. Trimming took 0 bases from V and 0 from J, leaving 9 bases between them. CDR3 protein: CSARDRRVSYNEQFF. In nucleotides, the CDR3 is TGCAGTGCTAGAGATCGAAGGGTCTCCTACAATGAGCAGTTCTTC.